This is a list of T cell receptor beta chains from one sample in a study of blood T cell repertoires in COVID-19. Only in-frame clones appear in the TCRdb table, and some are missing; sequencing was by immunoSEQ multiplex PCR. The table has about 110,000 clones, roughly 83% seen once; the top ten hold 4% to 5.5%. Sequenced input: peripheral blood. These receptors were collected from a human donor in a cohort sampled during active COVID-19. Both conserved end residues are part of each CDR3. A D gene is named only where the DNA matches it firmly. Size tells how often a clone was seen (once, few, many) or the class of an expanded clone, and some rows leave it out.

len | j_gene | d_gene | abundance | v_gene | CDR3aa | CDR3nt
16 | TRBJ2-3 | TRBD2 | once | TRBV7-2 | CASSLDRTSGTDTQYF | TGTGCCAGCAGCCTAGACCGGACTAGCGGCACAGATACGCAGTATTTT
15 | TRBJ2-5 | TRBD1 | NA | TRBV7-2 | CASSLFQDRGQTQYF | TGTGCCAGCAGCTTATTTCAGGACAGGGGTCAGACCCAGTACTTC
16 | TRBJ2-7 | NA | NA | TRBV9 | CASSVAPGASSYEQYF | TGTGCCAGCAGCGTAGCCCCGGGAGCGAGCTCCTACGAGCAGTACTTC
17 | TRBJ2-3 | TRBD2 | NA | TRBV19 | CASSISAGGPYTDTQYF | TGTGCCAGTAGTATTTCAGCGGGAGGCCCCTACACAGATACGCAGTATTTT
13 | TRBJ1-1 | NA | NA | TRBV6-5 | CASRGGTYTEAFF | TGTGCCAGCAGAGGCGGGACGTACACTGAAGCTTTCTTT
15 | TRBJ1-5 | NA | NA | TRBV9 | CASSVVSGKDQPQHF | TGTGCCAGCAGCGTAGTGTCAGGTAAGGATCAGCCCCAGCATTTT
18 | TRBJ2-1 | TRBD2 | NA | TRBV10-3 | CAISLRSGLADSYNEQFF | TGTGCCATCAGCCTACGGTCGGGACTAGCGGATTCCTACAATGAGCAGTTCTTC
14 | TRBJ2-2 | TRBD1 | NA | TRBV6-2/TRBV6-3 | CASSTGGLTGELFF | TGTGCCAGCAGTACAGGGGGCCTCACCGGGGAGCTGTTTTTT
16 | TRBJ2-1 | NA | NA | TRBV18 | CASSPPNGGSHNEQFF | TGTGCCAGCTCACCACCTAATGGGGGCAGCCACAATGAGCAGTTCTTC
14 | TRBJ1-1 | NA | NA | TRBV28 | CASSWTPEMPEAFF | TGTGCCAGCAGTTGGACTCCCGAAATGCCTGAAGCTTTCTTT
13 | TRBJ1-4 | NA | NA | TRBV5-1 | CASRPVTGEKLFF | TGCGCCAGCAGACCAGTAACGGGTGAAAAACTGTTTTTT
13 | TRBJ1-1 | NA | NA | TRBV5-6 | CASSSGGETEAFF | TGTGCCAGCAGCTCCGGGGGTGAGACTGAAGCTTTCTTT
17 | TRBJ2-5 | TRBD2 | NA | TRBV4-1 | CASSQDQRLAGEETQYF | TGCGCCAGCAGCCAAGATCAGCGACTAGCGGGCGAGGAGACCCAGTACTTC
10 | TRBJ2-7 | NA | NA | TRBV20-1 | CSAINYEQYF | TGCAGTGCTATAAACTACGAGCAGTACTTC
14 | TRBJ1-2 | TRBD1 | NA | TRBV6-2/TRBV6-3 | CASSYSVLPGQGVF | TGTGCCAGCAGTTACTCCGTTCTTCCGGGACAGGGGGTTTTC
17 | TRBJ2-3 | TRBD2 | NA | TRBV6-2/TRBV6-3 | CASSPRGLAVSTDTQYF | TGTGCCAGCAGCCCGAGAGGGCTAGCGGTTTCCACAGATACGCAGTATTTT
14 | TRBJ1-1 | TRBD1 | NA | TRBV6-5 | CASSTQGARTEAFF | TGTGCCAGCAGTACCCAGGGGGCCCGGACTGAAGCTTTCTTT
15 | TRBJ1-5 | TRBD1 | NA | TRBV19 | CASGDGDSKYQPQHF | TGTGCCAGCGGGGACGGGGACAGCAAATATCAGCCCCAGCATTTT
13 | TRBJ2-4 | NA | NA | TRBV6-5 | CASQDRGINIQYF | TGTGCCAGCCAGGACAGAGGAATAAACATTCAGTACTTC
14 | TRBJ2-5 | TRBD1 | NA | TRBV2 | CASSDRTGAETQYF | TGTGCCAGCAGTGACAGGACAGGGGCAGAGACCCAGTACTTC
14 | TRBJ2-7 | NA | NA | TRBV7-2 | CASSPPPGIDEQYF | TGTGCCAGCAGCCCTCCCCCCGGGATCGACGAGCAGTACTTC
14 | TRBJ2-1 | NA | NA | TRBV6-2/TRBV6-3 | CASSYSTGRNEQFF | TGTGCCAGCAGTTACTCGACGGGTAGAAATGAGCAGTTCTTC
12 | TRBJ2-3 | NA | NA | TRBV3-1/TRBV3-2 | CASSQETNTQYF | TGTGCCAGCAGCCAAGAAACAAATACGCAGTATTTT
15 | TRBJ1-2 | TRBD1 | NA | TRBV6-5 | CASSTGVLANYGYTF | TGTGCCAGCAGTACAGGGGTCTTAGCTAACTATGGCTACACCTTC
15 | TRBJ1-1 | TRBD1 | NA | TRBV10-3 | CAISETGGLNTEAFF | TGTGCCATCAGTGAAACAGGGGGGCTGAACACTGAAGCTTTCTTT
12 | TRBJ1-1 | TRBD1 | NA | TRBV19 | CASSVSTGAAFF | TGTGCCAGTAGCGTCTCGACAGGGGCGGCTTTCTTT
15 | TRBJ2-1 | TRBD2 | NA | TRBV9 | CASSVTSGLYNEQFF | TGTGCCAGCAGCGTTACTAGCGGTCTCTACAATGAGCAGTTCTTC
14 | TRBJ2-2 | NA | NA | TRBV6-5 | CASNKRSNTGELFF | TGTGCCAGCAATAAGCGGTCGAACACCGGGGAGCTGTTTTTT
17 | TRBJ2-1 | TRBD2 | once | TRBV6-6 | CASSRGTSGRFYNEQFF | TGTGCCAGCAGTCGCGGGACTAGCGGGAGATTCTACAATGAGCAGTTCTTC
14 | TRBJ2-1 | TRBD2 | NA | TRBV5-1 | CASTFASGANEQFF | TGCGCCAGCACCTTTGCTAGCGGGGCTAATGAGCAGTTCTTC
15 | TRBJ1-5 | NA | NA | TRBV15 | CATSPGHDSNQPQHF | TGTGCCACCAGCCCGGGACACGATAGCAATCAGCCCCAGCATTTT
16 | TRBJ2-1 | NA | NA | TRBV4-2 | CASSLHRDTSYNEQFF | TGTGCCAGCAGCCTTCACCGGGACACCTCCTACAATGAGCAGTTCTTC
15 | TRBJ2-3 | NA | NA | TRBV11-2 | CASSLETAVTDTQYF | TGTGCCAGCAGCTTAGAGACAGCCGTCACAGATACGCAGTATTTT
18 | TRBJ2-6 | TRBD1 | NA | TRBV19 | CASSPSGTGTTGANVLTF | TGTGCCAGTAGTCCCTCCGGGACAGGGACTACCGGGGCCAACGTCCTGACTTTC
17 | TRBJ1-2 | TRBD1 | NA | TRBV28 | CASSPRGQGATRVGYTF | TGTGCCAGCAGTCCGCGGGGACAGGGGGCAACTAGGGTTGGCTACACCTTC
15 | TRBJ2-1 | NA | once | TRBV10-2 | CASSGTARLPNEQFF | TGCGCCAGCAGTGGTACGGCGAGACTTCCCAATGAGCAGTTCTTC
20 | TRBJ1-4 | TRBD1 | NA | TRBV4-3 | CASSQDHQGAATRTNEKLFF | TGCGCCAGCAGCCAAGATCATCAGGGGGCGGCCACCCGTACTAATGAAAAACTGTTTTTT
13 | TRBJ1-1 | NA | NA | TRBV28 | CASSFIADSLAFF | TGTGCCAGCAGTTTTATTGCGGACAGTTTAGCTTTCTTT
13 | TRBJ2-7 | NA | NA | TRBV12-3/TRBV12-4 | CASSSTENYEQYF | TGTGCCAGCAGTTCGACAGAGAACTACGAGCAGTACTTC
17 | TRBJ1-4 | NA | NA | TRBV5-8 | CASSLGFRTADNEKLFF | TGTGCCAGCAGCTTGGGCTTTCGGACAGCGGATAATGAAAAACTGTTTTTT
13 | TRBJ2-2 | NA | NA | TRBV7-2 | CASSFAGPGELFF | TGTGCCAGCAGCTTTGCGGGGCCCGGGGAGCTGTTTTTT
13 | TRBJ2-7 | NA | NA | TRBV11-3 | CASSLELASEQYF | TGTGCCAGCAGCTTAGAACTAGCTTCCGAGCAGTACTTC
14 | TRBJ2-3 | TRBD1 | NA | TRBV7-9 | CASSITGGTDTQYF | TGTGCCAGCAGCATAACAGGGGGCACAGATACGCAGTATTTT
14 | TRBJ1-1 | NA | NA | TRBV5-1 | CASSPQDKNTEAFF | TGCGCCAGCAGCCCACAGGACAAGAACACTGAAGCTTTCTTT